This T cell receptor (beta chain) was recovered during a study of blood T cell repertoires in COVID-19. On the study more broadly: PBMCs, B-cell-depleted T cells, or T cells provided the cDNA or gDNA that made up the material.

The protocol was immunoSEQ multiplex PCR, while the TCRdb copy is restricted to in-frame clones and leaves out a portion. Here the sample spans 95,000 to 150,000 clones, approximately 90% being singletons. This receptor was identified in a human donor in a cohort sampled during active COVID-19. Sequenced: peripheral blood.

DNA of the CDR3: TGTGCCAGCAGCTTTAGGAGAAGTAATTCACCCCTCCACTTT. It specifies CASSFRRSNSPLHF. The chain uses TRBV7-9 and TRBJ1-6; the D is unclear. This CDR3 region has 14 residues. V lost 3 bases to trimming and J lost 6 bases, with 9 bases between them. The germline CDR1 and CDR2 sequences are SEHNR and FQNEAQ (reference sequence).